Listed below are T cell receptor beta chains from one sample, sequenced in a study of response to subunit inactivated influenza vaccine. In TCRdb, the RT-PCR reads were re-called with MiXCR into one record per CDR3 protein. Of about 700,000 distinct CDR3 sequences in the sample, around 14% were seen once. The input for sequencing was PBMCs from blood, taken 14 to 15 days before vaccination. All receptors come from a man aged 50 to 59 who received an inactivated influenza vaccine. Both conserved end residues are part of each CDR3.

15 TRBV18 CASSPSPSRSAEAFF
14 TRBV5-6 CASSPPGPRETQYF
16 TRBV2 CASSASAGPLNEKLFF
15 TRBV12-3/TRBV12-4 CASSEGLGSGETQYF
15 TRBV7-2 CASSLMAGGWDTQYF
15 TRBV5-1 CASSFSGRITDTQYF
12 TRBV20-1 CSARRDRKTQYF
12 TRBV30 CAWTRQQDTQYF
17 TRBV7-2 CASSLGWNRLINTEAFF
14 TRBV30 CAWRGRDKGYEQYF
14 TRBV29-1 CSVVRGARNTEAFF
14 TRBV4-1 CASSARDSGNTIYF
16 TRBV12-3/TRBV12-4 CATRTSGGANTGELFF
15 TRBV7-9 CASSLVLGPLYEQYF
14 TRBV5-1 CASRPDRGMDGYTF
12 TRBV20-1 CSARLPDYGYTF
14 TRBV5-1 CASSLVGSSGGYTF
15 TRBV12-3/TRBV12-4 CASSLIRTGGYEQYF